The source of this T cell receptor beta chain is a study of cytomegalovirus exposure and HLA in healthy donors (dated by TCRdb to the late 2010s). Study-level background: According to an earlier analysis of a few hundred of the donors, about 170 million T cells yielded over 100 million unique TCR beta sequences and around 280 Gb of sequence data. Roughly 300 gigabases of sequencing data and around 80 million unique TCR sequences made up an early release that covered several hundred HLA-typed donors. Of the roughly 410 genotyped donors, roughly 80% were placed in the genetic ancestry cluster associated with self-reported Caucasian donors. The aim of the study was to test whether cataloging public T cell receptors could identify signatures of past pathogen exposure. The T cell repertoires of 700 or so subjects were profiled by immunosequencing and related to cytomegalovirus serostatus. A separate validation cohort of some 130 different subjects was used in addition to the approximately 640-subject first cohort. To predict cytomegalovirus infection status, the study combined high-throughput TCR immunosequencing, statistical association of individual TCRs with disease status, and machine learning. To study patterns of TCR occurrence, a later analysis re-analyzed previously published TCR beta repertoires from 500 to 850 donors and added high-resolution HLA genotyping. In the later analysis, no new phenotypic data were used to find candidate immune exposures; instead, reliance was placed on TCR beta sequences and their occurrence across donors. To decide whether each TCR beta V gene segment behaved as functional or pseudogenic, an earlier analysis of some 600 of the donors relied on high-throughput TCR beta sequencing. Donor age, sex, ethnicity and CMV serostatus were compiled together with the repertoire data. In a later genetic analysis, genome-wide SNP genotypes for about 55% of the roughly 700 donors were used, and that subset was treated as a discovery cohort. All discovery cohort repertoires had been generated using a single sequencing platform. Both class I and class II loci were covered by HLA typing, at four-digit resolution. Typing coverage varied by locus: roughly 629-640 donors for A, B, C, DRB1 and DQB1; roughly 500 for DQA1; approximately 610 for DPA1; approximately 490 for DPB1. Because of strong linkage in the cohort, roughly five DR-DQ haplotypes were treated as single units for association and clustering. Among approximately 370 genotyped donors of the cohort, an average of approximately 240,000 unique TCR beta nucleotide sequences was sequenced per donor, of which approximately 18% were non-productive.

The library was obtained by the immunoSEQ multiplex PCR assay. The multiplex PCR relied on a mix of 60 forward primers for TCR Vbeta segments and 13 reverse primers for TCR Jbeta segments. The CDR3 region of rearranged TCR beta genes was amplified from genomic DNA by a multiplex PCR assay. The Illumina HiSeq System was used to sequence the amplified TCR beta libraries as 87-base-pair reads. Per the source publication's procedure: A later analysis tallied roughly 76 million unique TCR beta chains across the 666 repertoires, and about 12 million of those chains were shared by two or more donors. To remove PCR and sequencing errors, raw reads were error-corrected and collapsed into unique sequences using a nearest-neighbor algorithm that merged closely related sequences. Alignment of CDR3 sequences to IMGT reference sequences was used to assign V, D and J gene segments. For a sequence to be retained, a match of at least six nucleotides to both a V gene segment and a J gene segment was required. A rearrangement counted as productive if the CDR3 had no stop codons and remained in frame with V and J, and every other rearrangement counted as non-productive. Following IMGT convention, CDR3 was defined as the stretch from the second conserved V-encoded cysteine to the conserved J-encoded phenylalanine. The earlier analysis of about 500 of the donors excluded sequences that lacked an unambiguous match to a single V gene segment. An earlier analysis of 500 to 700 of the donors classified V segments as functional when productive rearrangements were above 56.7% and as segregating when the standard deviation between donors was above 5%. A statistical classification framework was built to diagnose cytomegalovirus status from the catalog of TCR beta chain sequences. In a later analysis, V and J genes were assigned by comparing TCR nucleotide sequences against IMGT/GENE-DB human TR gene sequences. Using the TCRdist pipeline, a later analysis assigned CDR3 sequences along with most-parsimonious VDJ recombination scenarios. A later analysis defined each TCR beta chain by its CDR3 amino acid sequence plus V-gene family, and excluded reads lacking a unique V-gene family. As a way to deal with suspected cross-contamination and a sequencing artifact, a later analysis dropped hundreds of nucleotide sequences that were highly shared and had low generation probability. A later analysis calculated a clonal expansion index for each public chain from normalized within-repertoire ranks of inferred template counts. Generation probabilities in a later analysis came from a VDJ recombination model fitted to out-of-frame rearrangements, and those results were checked against IGoR. In a later analysis, hypergeometric tests were used to score TCR-TCR, TCR-HLA and TCR-CMV co-occurrence, with a repertoire-size bias correction applied to TCR pairs. A later analysis estimated false discovery rates by permuting HLA or CMV assignments 20 times. A later analysis grouped co-occurring TCRs with DBSCAN, adding TCRdist sequence similarity when clustering within HLA-allele-positive subsets. For co-occurrence clustering, repertoires with fewer than 30,000 or more than 120,000 public chains were excluded, along with roughly 5 repertoires with anomalous nucleotide sharing. Not all clones reach the TCRdb copy of this immuneACCESS table, which keeps in-frame sequences only. Checked studies attribute under half of the gap to unresolved V genes and leave the rest unexplained. V and J calls and clone size come straight from that table; D and trimming were deduced from the DNA. The sample table records 90,000 to 120,000 clones; approximately 70% of these occur just once. Less than 4.5% of the sample is taken by the ten largest.

The CDR3 runs 16 amino acids, cysteine and phenylalanine included. The DNA shown is the 48-base CDR3, in frame from base 1. The cohort consisted of 600 to 750 healthy bone marrow donors. All cohort members were sampled while nominally healthy, although unrecorded immune exposures were likely present. The donor was CMV seropositive and belonged to the group of 250 to 350 seropositive cohort members. Each donor provided a peripheral blood sample, and peripheral blood mononuclear cells were used for TCR beta sequencing. The Qiagen DNeasy Blood Extraction Kit was used to extract genomic DNA from the blood cell samples. As concerns this clone: The clone's antigen remains unknown. One base away there is no much larger clone; base qualities are not given.

Beyond this particular receptor, the publication reports: The 87-base-pair reads could not distinguish some IMGT-functional V segments, including TRBV6-2 and TRBV6-3, so those segments were excluded. A further reported finding was that TCR beta sequences accurately predicted the HLA-A and HLA-B alleles for most subjects in the first cohort. A later analysis found that TCR association rates varied across HLA loci, with DRB1 alleles showing the most associated TCRs and HLA-C alleles the fewest. In vitro tests confirmed that a few of the cytomegalovirus-associated TCR beta chains recognize cytomegalovirus antigens. Sequencing depth was assumed to be roughly uniform across donors in the presence/absence analyses, though that assumption may not hold. The sequencing pipeline was judged likely to have produced a cluster of highly shared sequence variants as a technical artifact. The classifier was reported to diagnose cytomegalovirus status with high specificity and sensitivity in both the original and validation cohorts. A total of fewer than 200 TCR beta chains were listed by the study as associated with cytomegalovirus. Linkage disequilibrium might explain the correlated functional status among segregating V segments, but an unknown experimental factor could not be ruled out. The cohort was sequenced for TCR beta chains only, and without alpha or paired-chain data the features that could be detected were limited. In a later genetic analysis, fewer N-insertions in productive TCRs were reported among donors in an Asian-associated ancestry cluster than the roughly 640-donor mean. Strong co-occurrence of HLA alleles, especially DR and DQ, made assigning TCR associations to individual alleles difficult. A later genetic analysis associated a missense DCLRE1C variant with V-gene and J-gene trimming of TCR beta chains, and an independent cohort replicated the association. Across donors, most TCR sequences were observed very rarely, whereas some public TCRs were present in many individuals. The only immune exposure information available for the cohort was CMV serostatus. Because counts were too low, seventeen rarely observed V segments, including chromosome 9 orphons, were left out of the earlier analysis of 587 of the donors. Specific HLA alleles were associated with 18,000 or so TCR beta sequences at a false discovery rate of 0.05 in a later analysis. Several of the top co-occurrence clusters appeared to be linked to parvovirus B19, influenza, CMV and Epstein-Barr virus, according to a later analysis. Compared with equally common non-associated chains, HLA-associated TCR beta chains in a later analysis were more clonally expanded and had lower generation probabilities. According to the authors, the approach could potentially be generalized to other disease states and immunological phenotypes. Broadly in line with IMGT annotations, most TCR beta V segments showed up in productive rearrangements about 90% or about 30% of the time in an earlier analysis of several hundred of the donors. HLA typing was unavailable for some donors at each locus, so association tests used only the typed subset. Most CMV-associated TCR beta chains appeared to be HLA-restricted in a later analysis, and the HLA associations seemed to be driven largely by CMV exposure.

Material: PBMCs. This sequence originates from a young man in good health and CMV-seropositive. Recombination linked TRBV21-1 to TRBJ1-2. TRBV21-1 is classified as a pseudogene. The DNA sequence is given as TGTGCCAGCAGCAAAGCAAGCAGGGAGGGGATCTATGGCTACACCTTC. Its translation is CASSKASREGIYGYTF.